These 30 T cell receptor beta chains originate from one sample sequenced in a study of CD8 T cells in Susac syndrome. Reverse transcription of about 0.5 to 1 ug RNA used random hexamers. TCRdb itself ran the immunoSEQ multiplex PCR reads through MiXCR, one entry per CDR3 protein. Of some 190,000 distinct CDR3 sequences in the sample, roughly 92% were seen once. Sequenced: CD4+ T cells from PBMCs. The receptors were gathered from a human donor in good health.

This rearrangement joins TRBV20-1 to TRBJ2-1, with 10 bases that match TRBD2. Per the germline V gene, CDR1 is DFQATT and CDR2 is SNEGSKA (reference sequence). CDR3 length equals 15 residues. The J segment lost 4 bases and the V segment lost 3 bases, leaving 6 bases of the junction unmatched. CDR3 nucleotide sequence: TGCAGTGCTAGGGGTAGCGGGGGGCTTTACAATGAGCAGTTCTTC. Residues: CSARGSGGLYNEQFF.

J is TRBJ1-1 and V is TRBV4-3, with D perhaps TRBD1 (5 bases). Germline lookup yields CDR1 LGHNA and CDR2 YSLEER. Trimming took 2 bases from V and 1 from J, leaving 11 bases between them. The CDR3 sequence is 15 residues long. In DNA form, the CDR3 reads TGCGCCAGCAGCCAACGTCTACAGGCGAACACTGAAGCTTTCTTT. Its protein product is CASSQRLQANTEAFF.

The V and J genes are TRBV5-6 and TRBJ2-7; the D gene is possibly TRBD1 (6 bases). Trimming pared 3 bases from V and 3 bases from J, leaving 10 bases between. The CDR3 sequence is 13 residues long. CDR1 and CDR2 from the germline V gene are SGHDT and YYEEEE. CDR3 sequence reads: CASSSLDSYEQYF. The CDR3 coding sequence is TGTGCCAGCAGCTCCCTGGACAGCTACGAGCAGTACTTC. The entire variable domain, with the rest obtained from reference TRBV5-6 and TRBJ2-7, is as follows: DAGVTQSPTHLIKTRGQQVTLRCSPKSGHDTVSWYQQALGQGPQFIFQYYEEEERQRGNFPDRFSGHQFPNYSSELNVNALLLGDSALYLCASSSLDSYEQYFGPGTRLTVT.

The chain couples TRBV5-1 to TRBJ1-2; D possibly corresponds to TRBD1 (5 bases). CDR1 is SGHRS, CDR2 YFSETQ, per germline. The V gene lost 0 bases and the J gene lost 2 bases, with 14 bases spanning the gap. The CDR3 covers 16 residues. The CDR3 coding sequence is TGCGCCAGCAGCTTGGAACTCAACAGGCCCAACTATGGCTACACCTTC. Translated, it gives CASSLELNRPNYGYTF.

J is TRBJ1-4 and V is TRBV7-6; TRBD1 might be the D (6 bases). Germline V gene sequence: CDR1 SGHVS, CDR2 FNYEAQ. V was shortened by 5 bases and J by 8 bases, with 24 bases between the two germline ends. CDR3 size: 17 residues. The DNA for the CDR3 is TGTGCCAGCAGCATACAACCCCTGGGGGGGGCAAGAGAAAAACTGTTTTTT. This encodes CASSIQPLGGAREKLFF.

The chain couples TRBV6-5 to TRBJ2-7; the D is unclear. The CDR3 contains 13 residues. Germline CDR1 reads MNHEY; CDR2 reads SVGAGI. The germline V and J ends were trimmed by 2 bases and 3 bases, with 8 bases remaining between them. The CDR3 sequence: CASSYPGGYEQYF. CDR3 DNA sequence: TGTGCCAGCAGTTACCCGGGCGGCTACGAGCAGTACTTC.

CDR3 protein: CASSRALAGTGELFF. CDR3 bases: TGTGCCAGCAGTCGAGCGCTCGCGGGGACCGGGGAGCTGTTTTTT. The rearrangement joins TRBV7-2 to TRBJ2-2; D is possibly TRBD2 (6 bases). Germline CDR1 SGHTA, CDR2 FQGNSA. The V end lost 6 bases, the J end lost 5 bases, and 16 bases lay between the germline ends. CDR3 size: 15 residues.

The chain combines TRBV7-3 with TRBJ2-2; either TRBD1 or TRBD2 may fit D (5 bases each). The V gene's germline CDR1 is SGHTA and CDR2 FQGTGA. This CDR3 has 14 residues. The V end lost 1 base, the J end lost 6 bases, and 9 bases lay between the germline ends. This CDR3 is CASSLSRDPGELFF. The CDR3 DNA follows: TGTGCCAGCAGCTTAAGCAGGGACCCCGGGGAGCTGTTTTTT.

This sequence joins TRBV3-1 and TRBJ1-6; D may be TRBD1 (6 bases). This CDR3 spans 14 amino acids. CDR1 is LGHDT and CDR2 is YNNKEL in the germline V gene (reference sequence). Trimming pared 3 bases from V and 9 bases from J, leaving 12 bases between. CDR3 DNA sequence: TGTGCCAGCAGCCAGACAGGACGTAGTTCACCCCTCCACTTT. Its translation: CASSQTGRSSPLHF. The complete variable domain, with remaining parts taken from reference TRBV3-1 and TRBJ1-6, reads DTAVSQTPKYLVTQMGNDKSIKCEQNLGHDTMYWYKQDSKKFLKIMFSYNNKELIINETVPNRFSPKSPDKAHLNLHINSLELGDSAVYFCASSQTGRSSPLHFGNGTRLTVT.

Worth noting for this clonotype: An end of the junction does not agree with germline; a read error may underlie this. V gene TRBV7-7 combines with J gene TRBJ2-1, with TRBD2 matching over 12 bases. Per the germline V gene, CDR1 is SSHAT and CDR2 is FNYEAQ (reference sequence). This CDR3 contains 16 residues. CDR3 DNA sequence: TGTGCTAGCAGCTTAGAGACTAGCGGGGGCTACAATGAGCAGTTCTTC. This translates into CASSLETSGGYNEQFF.

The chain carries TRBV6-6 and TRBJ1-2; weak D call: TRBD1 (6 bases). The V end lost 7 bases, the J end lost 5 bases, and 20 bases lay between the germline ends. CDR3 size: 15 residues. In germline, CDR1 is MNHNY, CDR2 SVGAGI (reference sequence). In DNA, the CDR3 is TGTGCCAGCACGGAGGGCGCCGGGACAAAATATGGCTACACCTTC. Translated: CASTEGAGTKYGYTF.

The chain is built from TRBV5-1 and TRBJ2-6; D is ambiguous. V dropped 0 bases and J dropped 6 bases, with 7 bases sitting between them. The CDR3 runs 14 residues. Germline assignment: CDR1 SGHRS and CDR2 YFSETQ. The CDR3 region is CASSLGGLANVLTF. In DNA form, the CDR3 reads TGCGCCAGCAGCTTGGGAGGTCTGGCCAACGTCCTGACTTTC.

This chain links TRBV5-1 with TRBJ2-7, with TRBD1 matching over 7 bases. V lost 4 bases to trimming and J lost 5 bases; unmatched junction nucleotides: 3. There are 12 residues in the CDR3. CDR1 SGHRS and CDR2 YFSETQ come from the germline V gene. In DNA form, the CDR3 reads TGCGCCAGCAGCCCGACAGGGCACGAGCAGTACGTC. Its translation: CASSPTGHEQYV.

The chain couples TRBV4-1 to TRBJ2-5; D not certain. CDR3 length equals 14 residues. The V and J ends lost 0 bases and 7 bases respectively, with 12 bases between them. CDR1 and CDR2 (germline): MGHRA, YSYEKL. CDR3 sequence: CASSQDVMPRTQYF. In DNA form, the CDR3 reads TGCGCCAGCAGCCAAGACGTCATGCCCCGGACCCAGTACTTC.

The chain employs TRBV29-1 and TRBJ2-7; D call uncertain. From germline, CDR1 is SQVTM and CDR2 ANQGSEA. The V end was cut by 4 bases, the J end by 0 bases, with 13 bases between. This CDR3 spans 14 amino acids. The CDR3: CSVARRQSSYEQYF. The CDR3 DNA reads TGCAGCGTTGCGCGACGCCAGAGCTCCTACGAGCAGTACTTC.

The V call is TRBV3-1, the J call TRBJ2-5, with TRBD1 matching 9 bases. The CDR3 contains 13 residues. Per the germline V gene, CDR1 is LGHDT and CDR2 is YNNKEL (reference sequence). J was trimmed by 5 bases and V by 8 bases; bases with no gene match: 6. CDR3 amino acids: CASGNGTGETQYF. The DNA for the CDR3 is TGTGCCAGCGGGAACGGGACAGGGGAGACCCAGTACTTC.

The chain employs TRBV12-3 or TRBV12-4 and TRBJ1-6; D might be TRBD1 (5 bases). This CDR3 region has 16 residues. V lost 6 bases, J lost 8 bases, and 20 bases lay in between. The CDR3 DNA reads TGTGCCAGCAGCATCAGTGGGTGGCAGGGTCATTCACCCCTCCACTTT. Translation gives CASSISGWQGHSPLHF.

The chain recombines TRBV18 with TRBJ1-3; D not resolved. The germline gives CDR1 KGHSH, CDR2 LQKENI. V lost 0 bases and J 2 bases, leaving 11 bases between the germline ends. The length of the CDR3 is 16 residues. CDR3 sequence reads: CASSPPSPGTGNTIYF. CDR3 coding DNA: TGTGCCAGCTCACCACCTTCTCCGGGGACTGGAAACACCATATATTTT.

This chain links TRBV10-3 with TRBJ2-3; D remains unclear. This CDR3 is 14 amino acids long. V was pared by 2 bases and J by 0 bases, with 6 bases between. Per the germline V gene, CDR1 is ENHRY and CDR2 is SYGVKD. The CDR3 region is CAISESVSTDTQYF. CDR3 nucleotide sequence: TGTGCCATCAGTGAGAGCGTCAGCACAGATACGCAGTATTTT.

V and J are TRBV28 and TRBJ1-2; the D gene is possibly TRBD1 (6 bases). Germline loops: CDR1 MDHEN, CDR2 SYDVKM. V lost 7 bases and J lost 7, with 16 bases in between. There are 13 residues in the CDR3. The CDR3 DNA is TGTGCCAGCATCGGCCCCGGGGGCGCTGGCTACACCTTC. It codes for CASIGPGGAGYTF.

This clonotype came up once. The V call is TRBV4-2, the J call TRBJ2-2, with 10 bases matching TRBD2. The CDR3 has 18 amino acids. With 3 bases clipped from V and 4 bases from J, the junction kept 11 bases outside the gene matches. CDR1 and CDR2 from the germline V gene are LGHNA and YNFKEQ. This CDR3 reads CASSQRLAGPRGTGELFF. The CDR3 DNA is TGTGCCAGCAGCCAGAGACTAGCGGGCCCCCGGGGCACCGGGGAGCTGTTTTTT.

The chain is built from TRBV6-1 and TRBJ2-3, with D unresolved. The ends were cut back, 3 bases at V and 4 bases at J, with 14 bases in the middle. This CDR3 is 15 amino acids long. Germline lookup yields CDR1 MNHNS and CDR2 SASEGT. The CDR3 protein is CASSDQLRVSDTQYF. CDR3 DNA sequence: TGTGCCAGCAGTGACCAACTTCGAGTCTCAGATACGCAGTATTTT.

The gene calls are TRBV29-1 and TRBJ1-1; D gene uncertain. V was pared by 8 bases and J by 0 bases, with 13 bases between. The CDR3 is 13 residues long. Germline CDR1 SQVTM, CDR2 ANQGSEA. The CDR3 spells CSSRSGLNTEAFF. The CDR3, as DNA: TGCAGCTCCCGCTCGGGGTTGAACACTGAAGCTTTCTTT.

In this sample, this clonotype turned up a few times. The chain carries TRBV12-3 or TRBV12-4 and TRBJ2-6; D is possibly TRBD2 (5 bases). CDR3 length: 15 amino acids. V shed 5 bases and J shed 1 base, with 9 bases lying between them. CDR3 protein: CASSVRVSGANVLTF. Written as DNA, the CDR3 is TGTGCCAGCAGTGTGAGGGTTTCTGGGGCCAACGTCCTGACTTTC.

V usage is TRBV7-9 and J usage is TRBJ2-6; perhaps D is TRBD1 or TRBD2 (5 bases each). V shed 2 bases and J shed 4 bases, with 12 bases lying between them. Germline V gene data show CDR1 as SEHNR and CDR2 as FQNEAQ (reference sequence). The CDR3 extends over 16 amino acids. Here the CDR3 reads CASSLRGGIGANVLTF. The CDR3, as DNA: TGTGCCAGCAGCTTACGTGGGGGAATCGGGGCCAACGTCCTGACTTTC.

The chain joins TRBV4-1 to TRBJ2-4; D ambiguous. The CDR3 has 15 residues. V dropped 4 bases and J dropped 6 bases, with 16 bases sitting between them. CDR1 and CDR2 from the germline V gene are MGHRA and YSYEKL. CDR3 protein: CASSLRSSLGNIQYF. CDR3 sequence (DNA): TGCGCCAGCAGCCTAAGATCCTCCTTGGGAAACATTCAGTACTTC.

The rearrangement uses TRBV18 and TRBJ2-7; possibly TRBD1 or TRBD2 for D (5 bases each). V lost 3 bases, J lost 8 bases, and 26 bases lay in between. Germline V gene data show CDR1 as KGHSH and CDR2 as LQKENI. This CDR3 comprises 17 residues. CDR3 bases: TGTGCCAGCTCACCCCCAGGACCGGGACGAGGGAATTACAAGCAGTACGTC. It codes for CASSPPGPGRGNYKQYV.

CDR3 protein: CSAQGSVNTGELFF. CDR3 nucleotide sequence: TGCAGCGCCCAGGGTTCAGTGAACACCGGGGAGCTGTTTTTT. V is TRBV29-1 and J is TRBJ2-2, with D possibly being TRBD1 (5 bases). Germline V gene lookup returns CDR1 SQVTM and CDR2 ANQGSEA. This CDR3 is built from 14 residues. Trimming stripped 7 bases from V and 1 base from J, with 13 bases between.

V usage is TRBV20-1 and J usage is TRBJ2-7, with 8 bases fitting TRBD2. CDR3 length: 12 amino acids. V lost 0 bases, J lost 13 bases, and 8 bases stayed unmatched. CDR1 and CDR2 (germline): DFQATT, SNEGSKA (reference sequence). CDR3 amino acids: CSARDPGGAVYF. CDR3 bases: TGCAGTGCTAGAGACCCCGGGGGGGCGGTCTACTTC.

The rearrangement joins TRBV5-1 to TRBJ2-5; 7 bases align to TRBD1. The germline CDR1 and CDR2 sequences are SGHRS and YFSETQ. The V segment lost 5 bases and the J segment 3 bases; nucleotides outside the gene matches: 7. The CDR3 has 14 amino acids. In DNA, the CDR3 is TGCGCCAGCAGTTTACAGGGGTTGGAAGAGACCCAGTACTTC. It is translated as CASSLQGLEETQYF.